The sequence of this T cell receptor (beta chain) was determined in a study of graft-versus-host responses after intestinal transplantation. The overall study: Tacrolimus and steroids were given for three to four years to all recipients after anti-thymocyte globulin induction.

Only in-frame clones appear in the TCRdb table, and some are missing; sequencing was by immunoSEQ multiplex PCR. The sample shows 8,000 to 10,000 clones, about 88% of them seen only once. Lamina propria and intraepithelial lymphocytes were released by processing graft tissue. Deletions cut 6 bases from V and 1 base from J, with 15 bases between. Germline CDR1 reads SQVTM; CDR2 reads ANQGSEA. The length of the CDR3 is 14 residues. The origin of this receptor is a human patient who received an intestinal transplant, so some T cells may come from the graft donor. The sample consisted of ileum tissue, taken around 740 days after intestinal transplantation. The rearrangement uses TRBV29-1 and TRBJ1-1; D might be TRBD1 (5 bases). The CDR3 loop reads CSVMGTNWNTEAFF. The CDR3 region has the DNA TGCAGCGTCATGGGGACCAACTGGAACACTGAAGCTTTCTTT.